These 24 T cell receptor beta chains came from one sample sequenced in a study of T cell responses to AZD1222 COVID-19 vaccine. The data were produced by immunoSEQ multiplex PCR, yet TCRdb's version contains in-frame clones alone and is incomplete. The data hold around 220,000 clones, with roughly 94% observed a single time. Sequenced material: peripheral blood, taken 28 days after the second dose of the MenACWY control vaccine. These receptors originate from an adult who received the MenACWY meningococcal vaccine as a control.

This chain uses TRBV24-1 with TRBJ2-1; D is unclear. V was cut by 1 base and J by 7 bases, with 7 bases left in between. The CDR3 is 13 amino acids. The germline CDR1 and CDR2 sequences are KGHDR and SFDVKD. CDR3 nucleotide sequence: TGTGCCACCAGTGATTTTCGAGGAAATGAGCAGTTCTTC. Its translation: CATSDFRGNEQFF.

The J gene is TRBJ1-6, the V gene TRBV10-3; perhaps TRBD1 as D (6 bases). The V gene's germline CDR1 is ENHRY and CDR2 SYGVKD. The V gene lost 10 bases and the J gene lost 0 bases, with 16 bases spanning the gap. This CDR3 has 16 residues. This CDR3 reads CATHLGQSSYNSPLHF. Written as DNA, the CDR3 is TGTGCCACCCATCTGGGACAAAGCTCCTATAATTCACCCCTCCACTTT.

This clone was detected only once. The chain links TRBV5-1 to TRBJ2-5; no definite D call. Germline CDR1 and CDR2: SGHRS and YFSETQ. The V gene lost 0 bases and the J gene lost 0 bases, with 6 bases spanning the gap. The CDR3 has 14 residues. The CDR3 loop reads CASSLVPNQETQYF. For the CDR3, the DNA is TGCGCCAGCAGCTTGGTTCCAAACCAAGAGACCCAGTACTTC.

The rearrangement links TRBV11-1 to TRBJ2-7; 11 nucleotides match TRBD1. The CDR3 is made up of 15 amino acids. CDR1 is SGHAT and CDR2 is FQDESV in the germline V gene (reference sequence). V was pared by 5 bases and J by 6 bases, with 9 bases of the junction left unmatched. In DNA form, the CDR3 reads TGTGCCAGCAGCACCCGGGACAGGGGGACCATCGAGCAGTACTTC. Protein product: CASSTRDRGTIEQYF. Drawing the rest from reference TRBV11-1 and TRBJ2-7, the complete variable domain is EAEVAQSPRYKITEKSQAVAFWCDPISGHATLYWYRQILGQGPELLVQFQDESVVDDSQLPKDRFSAERLKGVDSTLKIQPAELGDSAMYLCASSTRDRGTIEQYFGPGTRLTVT.

The J gene is TRBJ1-2, the V gene TRBV5-6; D gene uncertain. The germline CDR1 and CDR2 sequences are SGHDT and YYEEEE. The CDR3 has 12 amino acids. V lost 0 bases, J lost 10 bases, and 10 bases lay in between. The CDR3: CASSLGPLFYTF. Written as DNA, the CDR3 is TGTGCCAGCAGCTTGGGCCCCCTTTTCTACACCTTC.

The chain is built from TRBV15 and TRBJ2-7, with D hard to call. Trimming removed 4 bases from V and 6 bases from J, with 10 bases in between. The CDR3 covers 12 residues. Germline V lookup: CDR1 LNHNV, CDR2 YYDKDF (reference sequence). The CDR3 sequence is CATSKGSLEQYF. CDR3 sequence (DNA): TGTGCCACCAGCAAAGGCTCCCTCGAGCAGTACTTC.

The chain joins TRBV24-1 to TRBJ2-2; D not certain. V was cut by 1 base and J by 0 bases, with 8 bases left in between. There are 16 residues in the CDR3. Germline CDR1 KGHDR, CDR2 SFDVKD. The CDR3 DNA is TGTGCCACCAGTGATTTAGGGCAGGCGAACACCGGGGAGCTGTTTTTT. This translates into CATSDLGQANTGELFF.

The chain combines TRBV12-3 or TRBV12-4 with TRBJ2-1; no firm D call. Between the trimmed V and J ends, which lost 8 bases and 1 base, there was a span of 9 bases. The CDR3 is 13 amino acids. The CDR3 spells CASGQESYNEQFF. Written as DNA, the CDR3 is TGTGCCAGCGGGCAGGAGTCCTACAATGAGCAGTTCTTC.

This clone was detected once. The chain has TRBV28 and TRBJ2-1; 9 nucleotides match TRBD1. The ends lost 6 bases at V and 14 bases at J; junction bases unmatched: 5. This CDR3 region has 11 residues. The germline gives CDR1 MDHEN, CDR2 SYDVKM. This CDR3 is CASSSRDREFF. As DNA, the CDR3 is TGTGCCAGCAGCAGCCGGGACAGGGAGTTCTTC.

For the CDR3, the DNA is TGTGCCAGCAAGACGGGCGGGGGGGCCACAGATACGCAGTATTTT. Translation gives CASKTGGGATDTQYF. This rearrangement joins TRBV5-4 to TRBJ2-3; TRBD2 agrees at 9 bases. J gave up 2 bases and V 6 bases, and 7 bases lay outside the gene matches. This CDR3 has 15 amino acids. CDR1 is SGHNT and CDR2 is YYREEE in the germline V gene (reference sequence).

This clone has a single count. V is TRBV5-4 and J is TRBJ2-7; TRBD1 or TRBD2 may be the D gene (6 bases each). The CDR3 length is 14 residues. In germline, CDR1 is SGHNT, CDR2 YYREEE (reference sequence). V lost 4 bases and J 0 bases, leaving 11 bases between the germline ends. CDR3 bases: TGTGCCAGCAGCCCCAGGGGAGGCTCCTACGAGCAGTACTTC. It is translated as CASSPRGGSYEQYF. Complete variable domain (other parts from reference TRBV5-4 and TRBJ2-7): ETGVTQSPTHLIKTRGQQVTLRCSSQSGHNTVSWYQQALGQGPQFIFQYYREEENGRGNFPPRFSGLQFPNYSSELNVNALELDDSALYLCASSPRGGSYEQYFGPGTRLTVT.

The V and J genes are TRBV4-2 and TRBJ2-7; 15 positions agree with TRBD2. This CDR3 comprises 18 residues. Trimming at V came to 4 bases and at J to 1 base, leaving 8 bases not matched to a gene. The germline V gene has CDR1 LGHNA and CDR2 YNFKEQ. CDR3 bases: TGTGCCAGCAGCCTTACTTTAGGACTAGCGGGAGGGTCCTACGAGCAGTACTTC. As protein: CASSLTLGLAGGSYEQYF.

The chain recombines TRBV7-2 with TRBJ1-5; unclear D gene. Germline CDR1 reads SGHTA; CDR2 reads FQGNSA. Trimming shortened V by 1 base and J by 4 bases, and 11 bases separated the two germline ends. This CDR3 region has 15 residues. Here the CDR3 reads CASSLGGALNQPQHF. The CDR3, as DNA: TGTGCCAGCAGCTTAGGAGGCGCCTTAAATCAGCCCCAGCATTTT.

As concerns this clone: Within the sample, other DNA sequences also encode this same CDR3. The rearrangement links TRBV3-1 (or the pseudogene TRBV3-2) to TRBJ2-7, with TRBD2 identical over 11 bases. Trimming removed 6 bases from V and 4 bases from J; junction bases left unmatched: 5. The CDR3 extends over 14 amino acids. Germline V CDR1 and CDR2: LGHDT, YNNKEL (reference sequence). CDR3 in DNA: TGTGCCAGCAGTCCCACTAGCGGGAGTTACGAGCAGTACTTC. It translates to CASSPTSGSYEQYF.

The rearrangement uses TRBV6-1 and TRBJ1-5; possible D gene TRBD1, 5 bases. CDR3 length: 13 amino acids. V was pared by 7 bases and J by 2 bases, with 9 bases between. Germline V CDR1 and CDR2: MNHNS, SASEGT. CDR3 DNA sequence: TGTGCCAGCACTCAGGGAGGCAATCAGCCCCAGCATTTT. Translation: CASTQGGNQPQHF.

The rearrangement links TRBV15 to TRBJ1-2; TRBD1 might be the D (5 bases). This CDR3 comprises 16 residues. Per germline, CDR1 LNHNV and CDR2 YYDKDF (reference sequence). Trimming took 4 bases from V and 3 from J, leaving 18 bases between them. CDR3 sequence: CATSNPRAGRDYGYTF. In DNA form, the CDR3 reads TGTGCCACCAGCAATCCTCGCGCGGGCAGGGACTATGGCTACACCTTC.

Comment on this clone: Other DNA sequences of this sample code for an identical CDR3. This chain joins TRBV30 and TRBJ1-1; the D is unclear. Between the trimmed V and J ends, which lost 2 bases and 1 base, there was a span of 8 bases. Germline lookup yields CDR1 GTSNPN and CDR2 SVGIG (reference sequence). The CDR3 consists of 13 residues. DNA for the CDR3: TGTGCCTGGAGTAGCCACCAGAACACTGAAGCTTTCTTT. Protein sequence: CAWSSHQNTEAFF.

This chain joins TRBV6-2 or TRBV6-3 and TRBJ1-1; possibly TRBD1 for D (6 bases). This CDR3 is 16 amino acids long. CDR1 is MNHEY and CDR2 is SVGEGT in the germline V gene. Trimming stripped 4 bases from V and 1 base from J, with 16 bases between. The CDR3 sequence: CASSSQRTVSNTEAFF. CDR3 DNA: TGTGCCAGCAGTTCACAACGGACAGTATCGAACACTGAAGCTTTCTTT.

The chain carries TRBV9 and TRBJ1-6; maybe TRBD1 (5 bases). The CDR3 extends over 15 amino acids. The germline V gene has CDR1 SGDLS and CDR2 YYNGEE. V was clipped by 0 bases and J by 7 bases, with 11 bases between them. The CDR3 loop is CASSVEDTGNSPLHF. CDR3 coding DNA: TGTGCCAGCAGCGTAGAGGACACCGGAAATTCACCCCTCCACTTT.

This sequence joins TRBV29-1 and TRBJ2-3; 9 bases are a match to TRBD1. The CDR3 contains 14 residues. CDR1 and CDR2 (germline): SQVTM, ANQGSEA. The J segment lost 6 bases and the V segment lost 3 bases, leaving 7 bases of the junction unmatched. CDR3 residues: CSVERTGVSDTQYF. The DNA for the CDR3 is TGCAGCGTTGAGAGGACAGGGGTTTCCGATACGCAGTATTTT.

The gene calls are TRBV9 and TRBJ1-3; no definite D call. Looked up from germline, CDR1 is SGDLS and CDR2 is YYNGEE. With 2 bases removed from V and 2 bases from J, the gap between germline ends came to 14 bases. The CDR3 spans 16 residues. Here the CDR3 DNA reads TGTGCCAGCAGCGTGGCCCCCGCCGGGCCTGGAAACACCATATATTTT. Its protein product is CASSVAPAGPGNTIYF. The full variable domain, in which reference TRBV9 and TRBJ1-3 provide the parts outside the CDR3, is DSGVTQTPKHLITATGQRVTLRCSPRSGDLSVYWYQQSLDQGLQFLIQYYNGEERAKGNILERFSAQQFPDLHSELNLSSLELGDSALYFCASSVAPAGPGNTIYFGEGSWLTVV.

This clone was seen just once. This chain connects TRBV30 to TRBJ1-1; D uncertain. V lost 2 bases to trimming and J lost 1 base, with 5 bases between them. The length of the CDR3 is 12 residues. Per germline, CDR1 GTSNPN and CDR2 SVGIG (reference sequence). The CDR3 DNA is TGTGCCTGGAGTCGTCAGAACACTGAAGCTTTCTTT. Translating it yields CAWSRQNTEAFF.

The genes are TRBV6-5 and TRBJ1-1, with TRBD1 matching over 7 bases. J gave up 5 bases and V 7 bases, and 13 bases lay outside the gene matches. This CDR3 contains 15 residues. The germline gives CDR1 MNHEY, CDR2 SVGAGI. CDR3 sequence reads: CASTAATGSETEAFF. The DNA of the CDR3 is TGTGCCAGCACGGCCGCGACAGGGTCGGAGACTGAAGCTTTCTTT.

The V gene is TRBV9, the J gene TRBJ1-3, with D unresolved. The germline CDR1 and CDR2 sequences are SGDLS and YYNGEE. The CDR3 contains 13 residues. V was trimmed by 4 bases and J by 8 bases, leaving 13 bases between them. CDR3 loop: CASSPLLGHTIYF. CDR3 in DNA: TGTGCCAGCAGCCCACTTCTCGGACACACCATATATTTT.